The T cell receptor (beta chain) under discussion was sequenced for a study of blood T cell repertoires in COVID-19. Overall study: Sources were T cells, B-cell-depleted T cells, or PBMCs; the material itself was cDNA or gDNA.

V was trimmed by 1 base and J by 12 bases, leaving 13 bases between them. CDR3 length: 14 residues. The germline V gene encodes CDR1 MNHEY and CDR2 SMNVEV (reference sequence). Original processing notes: Amplification from reference gene primers served as the basis for estimated nucleated cell counts. Sequenced by immunoSEQ multiplex PCR; TCRdb stores in-frame clones only, minus some. V and J calls and clone size are given by that table; D and trimming were obtained from the DNA. The table shows about 140,000 clones, with over 75% occurring only once. The J gene is TRBJ2-6, the V gene TRBV27; the D gene is possibly TRBD2 (6 bases). The receptor was isolated from a woman in her forties or fifties with acute or convalescent COVID-19. What was sequenced was peripheral blood. CDR3 amino acids: CASSLFGGNVVLTF. DNA for the CDR3: TGTGCCAGCAGTTTATTTGGAGGGAATGTCGTCCTGACTTTC.